Presented here are 9 T cell receptor beta chains from one specimen sequenced in a study of blood T cell repertoires in COVID-19. Assay used: immunoSEQ multiplex PCR; TCRdb lists only in-frame clones, some missing. The profile shows around 140,000 clones, over 85% of them singletons. Sequencing input: peripheral blood. Receptor source: a human donor in a cohort sampled during active COVID-19.

The chain is built from TRBV19 and TRBJ2-1; 10 bases are shared with TRBD1. V was clipped by 2 bases and J by 6 bases; unmatched bases: 4. Per germline, CDR1 LNHDA and CDR2 SQIVND (reference sequence). This CDR3 region has 15 residues. Written as DNA, the CDR3 is TGTGCCAGTAGTATAAGGGGACAGGGGTCCAATGAGCAGTTCTTC. This gives the protein CASSIRGQGSNEQFF. The full variable domain, its missing parts supplied by reference TRBV19 and TRBJ2-1, is DGGITQSPKYLFRKEGQNVTLSCEQNLNHDAMYWYRQDPGQGLRLIYYSQIVNDFQKGDIAEGYSVSREKKESFPLTVTSAQKNPTAFYLCASSIRGQGSNEQFFGPGTRLTVL.

The CDR3 here is CASSVGGDEYNEQFF. The CDR3 DNA sequence: TGTGCCAGCAGCGTAGGGGGGGACGAATACAATGAGCAGTTCTTC. The genes are TRBV9 and TRBJ2-1; perhaps TRBD2 as D (6 bases). The germline V and J ends were trimmed by 0 bases and 4 bases, with 11 bases remaining between them. The CDR3 is 15 residues long. CDR1 and CDR2 (germline): SGDLS, YYNGEE.

This rearrangement joins TRBV9 to TRBJ1-4; 11 nucleotides align to TRBD1. CDR1 SGDLS and CDR2 YYNGEE come from the germline V gene. The CDR3 loop spans 15 amino acids. V shed 3 bases and J 8 bases; nucleotides not matched to a gene: 6. CDR3 nucleotides: TGTGCCAGCAGCGCTGGGACAGGGGGAGTCGAAAAACTGTTTTTT. It is translated as CASSAGTGGVEKLFF.

The J gene is TRBJ2-2, the V gene TRBV6-5; possibly TRBD1 for D (5 bases). The V end lost 6 bases, the J end lost 0 bases, and 8 bases lay between the germline ends. CDR1 is MNHEY, CDR2 SVGAGI, per germline. The CDR3 has 14 residues. The CDR3 nucleotides read TGTGCCAGCAGAGAGACAGCGAACACCGGGGAGCTGTTTTTT. Translated, it gives CASRETANTGELFF.

The rearrangement uses TRBV7-9 and TRBJ1-2; D perhaps matches TRBD1 (5 bases). The germline V gene encodes CDR1 SEHNR and CDR2 FQNEAQ (reference sequence). The CDR3 covers 13 residues. The ends were cut back, 9 bases at V and 4 bases at J, with 15 bases in the middle. CDR3 sequence (DNA): TGTGCCAGTCACGGGGGGTGGTCCTATGGCTACACCTTC. This translates into CASHGGWSYGYTF.

This chain joins TRBV6-5 and TRBJ2-7; a weak D match, TRBD1 (5 bases). V was shortened by 4 bases and J by 0 bases, with 13 bases between the two germline ends. Germline V gene sequence: CDR1 MNHEY, CDR2 SVGAGI. CDR3 size: 15 residues. The CDR3 loop is CASSLGEGASYEQYF. In DNA form, the CDR3 reads TGTGCCAGCAGTTTGGGCGAAGGGGCCTCCTACGAGCAGTACTTC.

This clone was counted a single time. The chain has TRBV4-3 and TRBJ1-2, with TRBD1 as a possible D gene (5 bases). The CDR3 extends over 11 amino acids. V was cut by 4 bases and J by 8 bases, with 8 bases left in between. Germline CDR1 and CDR2: LGHNA and YSLEER. CDR3 coding DNA: TGCGCCAGCAGCCCGGGACTCGGCTACACCTTC. This encodes CASSPGLGYTF.

V is TRBV27 and J is TRBJ1-5; D unresolved. The length of the CDR3 is 12 residues. Germline loops: CDR1 MNHEY, CDR2 SMNVEV (reference sequence). Trimming shortened V by 6 bases and J by 0 bases, and 3 bases separated the two germline ends. Here the CDR3 reads CASSNSNQPQHF. Written as DNA, the CDR3 is TGTGCCAGCAGCAATAGCAATCAGCCCCAGCATTTT.

This chain connects TRBV6-5 to TRBJ2-7, with TRBD1 matching over 9 bases. CDR3 length: 15 residues. V shed 0 bases and J 7 bases; nucleotides not matched to a gene: 7. The V gene's germline CDR1 is MNHEY and CDR2 SVGAGI. CDR3 amino acids: CASSYSGQGSWEQYF. The CDR3 nucleotides are TGTGCCAGCAGTTACTCAGGACAGGGGTCTTGGGAGCAGTACTTC.